This TCR beta chain was found in a study of OX40 agonist ivuxolimab in advanced cancers. This CDR3 contains 13 residues. Trimming left V 2 bases short and J 8 bases short, with 12 bases between. CDR1 SGHDN and CDR2 FVKESK come from the germline V gene. Libraries were prepared by immunoSEQ multiplex PCR; TCRdb keeps only in-frame clonotypes and omits some of them. The sample has 35,000 to 55,000 clones, approximately 90% seen once; the top ten hold about 6%. The chain carries TRBV14 and TRBJ1-2; D call uncertain. The receptor was derived from an adult with an advanced solid tumor such as melanoma, head and neck, liver or kidney cancer. The sample in question was CD4+ or CD8+ T cells sorted from blood, obtained in a trial of the OX40 agonist ivuxolimab. The CDR3 protein is CASSQTIGGGYTF. In DNA, the CDR3 is TGTGCCAGCAGCCAAACGATTGGCGGGGGCTACACCTTC.